A single sample gave rise to the 3 T cell receptor beta chains below, sequenced in a study of regulatory T cells in long-lasting Graves disease. Arm-PCR of CDR3 regions and iRepertoire HTBI primers were the basis on which TCR beta libraries were built. One entry per CDR3 protein results from TCRdb running MiXCR on the multiplex PCR reads. The data contain some 420,000 distinct CDR3 sequences, 20% to 25% of them singletons. Regarding time point: persistent/refractory GD, antithyroid drugs over 5 years with positive TRAb. Making the TCR library involved RNA that had been extracted from PBMCs. The sample in question was peripheral blood mononuclear cells (PBMCs), obtained when the disease was refractory, from a patient treated with antithyroid drugs. The source of these receptors is a female donor with Graves disease.

This clonotype came up a few times. The rearrangement links TRBV9 to TRBJ1-6; maybe TRBD1 (5 bases). This CDR3 has 16 amino acids. The germline V gene encodes CDR1 SGDLS and CDR2 YYNGEE. Trimming shortened V by 7 bases and J by 3 bases, and 17 bases separated the two germline ends. The CDR3 spells CASGGGDGNYNSPLHF. The CDR3 nucleotides read TGTGCCAGCGGGGGTGGTGACGGCAACTATAATTCACCCCTCCACTTT.

There are many counts of this clonotype. The chain couples TRBV11-2 to TRBJ2-5; D gene uncertain. V was clipped by 2 bases and J by 2 bases, with 12 bases between them. The CDR3 is 15 amino acids. Germline V lookup: CDR1 SGHAT, CDR2 FQNNGV. The CDR3 region has the DNA TGTGCCAGCAGCTTATCTGTAGCCTATCAAGAGACCCAGTACTTC. This gives the protein CASSLSVAYQETQYF. Complete variable domain (other parts from reference TRBV11-2 and TRBJ2-5): EAGVAQSPRYKIIEKRQSVAFWCNPISGHATLYWYQQILGQGPKLLIQFQNNGVVDDSQLPKDRFSAERLKGVDSTLKIQPAKLEDSAVYLCASSLSVAYQETQYFGPGTRLLVL.

Many counts were recorded for this clonotype. The J gene is TRBJ2-7, the V gene TRBV11-2, with TRBD1 matching over 7 bases. The CDR3 is made up of 15 amino acids. Germline trimming cut 5 bases from V and 0 bases from J; bases unmatched to any gene: 7. CDR1 and CDR2 (germline): SGHAT, FQNNGV. CDR3 sequence reads: CASSPLRGSSYEQYF. In DNA form, the CDR3 reads TGTGCCAGCAGCCCCCTCAGGGGGAGCTCCTACGAGCAGTACTTC.